Detailed here is one T cell receptor (beta chain). The antigen is undetermined. The entry originates in a study of cytomegalovirus exposure and HLA in healthy donors. Study results and caveats: In a later analysis, 17,000 or so TCR beta sequences were associated with HLA alleles at 0.05 false discovery rate.

In the PCR, 60 Vbeta and 13 Jbeta primers were used. TCRdb's table, derived via immunoSEQ multiplex PCR, lists solely in-frame clones and lacks some. The data contain under 100,000 clones, less than 85% of them singletons. The junction had 5 bases not matched to a gene; V was cut back by 4 bases and J by 0 bases. The length of the CDR3 is 16 residues. Germline V CDR1 and CDR2: MNHNS, SASEGT. Material: PBMCs. The chain recombines TRBV6-1 with TRBJ1-3, with TRBD1 matching 8 bases. The TCR comes from a human donor in good health. The CDR3 protein is CASSAQGANSGNTIYF. The CDR3 bases are TGTGCCAGCAGTGCCCAGGGGGCGAACTCTGGAAACACCATATATTTT.